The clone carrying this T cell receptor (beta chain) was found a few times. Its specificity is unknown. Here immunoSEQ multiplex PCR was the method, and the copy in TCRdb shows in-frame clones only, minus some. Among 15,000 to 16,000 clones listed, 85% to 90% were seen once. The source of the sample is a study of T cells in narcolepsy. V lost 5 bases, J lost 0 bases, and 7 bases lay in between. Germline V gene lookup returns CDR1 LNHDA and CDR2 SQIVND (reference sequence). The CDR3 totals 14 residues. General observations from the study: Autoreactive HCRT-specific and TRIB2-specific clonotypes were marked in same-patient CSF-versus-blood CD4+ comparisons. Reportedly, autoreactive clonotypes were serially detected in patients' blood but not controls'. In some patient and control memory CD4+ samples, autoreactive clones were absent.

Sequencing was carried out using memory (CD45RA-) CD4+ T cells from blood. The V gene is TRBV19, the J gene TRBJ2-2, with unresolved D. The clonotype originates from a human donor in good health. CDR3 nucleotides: TGTGCCAGTAGTCCCGTCGCGAACACCGGGGAGCTGTTTTTT. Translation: CASSPVANTGELFF.